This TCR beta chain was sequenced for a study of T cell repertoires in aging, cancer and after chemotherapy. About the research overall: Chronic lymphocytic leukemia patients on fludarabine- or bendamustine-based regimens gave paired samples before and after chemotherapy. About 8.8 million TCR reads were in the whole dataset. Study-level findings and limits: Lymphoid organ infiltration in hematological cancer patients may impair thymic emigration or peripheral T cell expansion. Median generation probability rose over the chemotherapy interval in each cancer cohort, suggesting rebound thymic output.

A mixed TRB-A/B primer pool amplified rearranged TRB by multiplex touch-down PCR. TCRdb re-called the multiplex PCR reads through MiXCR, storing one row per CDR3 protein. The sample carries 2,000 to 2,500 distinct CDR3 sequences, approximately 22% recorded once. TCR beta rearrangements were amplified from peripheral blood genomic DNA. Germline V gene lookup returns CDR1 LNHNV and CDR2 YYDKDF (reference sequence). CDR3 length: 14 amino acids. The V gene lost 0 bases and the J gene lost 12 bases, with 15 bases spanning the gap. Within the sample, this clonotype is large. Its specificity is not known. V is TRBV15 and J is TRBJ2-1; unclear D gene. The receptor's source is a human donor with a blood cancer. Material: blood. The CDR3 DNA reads TGTGCCACCAGCAGAGATCTGGGTAACACTGGGCAGTTCTTC. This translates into CATSRDLGNTGQFF. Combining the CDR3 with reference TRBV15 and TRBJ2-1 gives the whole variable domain DAMVIQNPRYQVTQFGKPVTLSCSQTLNHNVMYWYQQKSSQAPKLLFHYYDKDFNNEADTPDNFQSRRPNTSFCFLDIRSPGLGDTAMYLCATSRDLGNTGQFFGPGTRLTVL.